These T cell receptor beta chains were read from a single sample in a study of siplizumab effects on memory and regulatory T cells. Generated by immunoSEQ multiplex PCR, the TCRdb table keeps only in-frame clones and is missing some. Of 60,000 to 80,000 clones detected, around four fifths appear once; the ten largest clones hold roughly 3.8%. The sample taken for sequencing was memory CD4+ T cells sorted from blood. Receptor source: a human donor in good health. The conserved cysteine and the conserved F or W are not part of the CDR3 here. D genes are given only for firm matches.

v_gene,d_gene,CDR3aa
TRBV4-1,TRBD1,ASSRKTGDSNQPQH
TRBV10-1,TRBD1,ASSEDRGFGSSYNEQF
TRBV5-5,TRBD1,ASSPGQINEKLF
TRBV7-3,.,ASSLIRGNEQF
TRBV6-5,.,ASTSQRYGYT
TRBV6-5,TRBD1,ASRQGAQPQH
TRBV5-1,TRBD2,ASSPTSGGANGQY
TRBV18,.,ASSPLEGDIQY
TRBV10-1,.,ASSDGGSGNTIY
TRBV14,.,ASSPLQGASYEQY
TRBV28,.,ASSPSMGAPYNEQF
TRBV27,.,ASSPVEVGANVLT
TRBV11-2,.,ASSLDLGVRGTIY
TRBV19,.,ASSTAWGQAF
TRBV7-6,.,ASSARTVDTQY
TRBV5-4,.,ASSSGSSYEQY
TRBV7-9,.,ASSLDYREQF
TRBV5-8,.,ASSRTGSSYNEQF
TRBV2,TRBD1,ASSGSGTAEKLF
TRBV19,.,ASSILGTKNIQY
TRBV11-2,TRBD2,ASSSPLVRRGGNEQF
TRBV18,.,ASSPVSKNTEAF
TRBV6-5,.,ASSSTKSGQY
TRBV7-6,TRBD1,ASSLVAGQGGMNTEAF
TRBV19,.,ASSIEGAGSNEQF
TRBV19,TRBD1,ASGQGYDGETQY
TRBV30,.,AWSRQIGGYT
TRBV5-1,TRBD1,ASSLGGAINEQF
TRBV11-2,.,ASSLLGQGTDTQY
TRBV5-1,TRBD2,ASSARVDSGSNEQF
TRBV4-1,.,ASSRWGTQSSGNTIY
TRBV15,TRBD2,ATRASGRAYEQY
TRBV5-1,.,ASSLNGNTGELF
TRBV5-4,TRBD2,ASSLEPSGNEQY
TRBV5-1,.,ASSSDKTPYEQY
TRBV2,TRBD1,ASSRLTGGDEKLF
TRBV29-1,.,SGTGGYTEAF
TRBV6-5,.,ASSLGDQPQH
TRBV12-5,.,ASGLVLRVGELF
TRBV4-2,.,ASSQVGRFGYT
TRBV7-9,.,ASSLQGIHGYT
TRBV11-2,.,ASRSLSTGYT
TRBV25-1,.,ASSDARLYNSPLH
TRBV7-2,.,ASSWGGRRATGELF
TRBV6-1,TRBD1,ASSGQGSYGYT